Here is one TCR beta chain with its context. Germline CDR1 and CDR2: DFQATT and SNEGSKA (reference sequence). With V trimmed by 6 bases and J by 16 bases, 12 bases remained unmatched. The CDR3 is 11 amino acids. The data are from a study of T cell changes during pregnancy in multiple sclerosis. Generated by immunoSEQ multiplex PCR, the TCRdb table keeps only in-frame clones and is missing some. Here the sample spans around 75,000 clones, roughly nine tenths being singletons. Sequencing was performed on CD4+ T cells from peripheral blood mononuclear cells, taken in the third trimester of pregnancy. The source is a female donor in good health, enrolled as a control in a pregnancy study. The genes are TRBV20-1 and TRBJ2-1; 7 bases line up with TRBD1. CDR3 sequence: CSAESGTAYFF. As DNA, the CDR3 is TGCAGTGCAGAGAGTGGGACAGCGTATTTCTTC.